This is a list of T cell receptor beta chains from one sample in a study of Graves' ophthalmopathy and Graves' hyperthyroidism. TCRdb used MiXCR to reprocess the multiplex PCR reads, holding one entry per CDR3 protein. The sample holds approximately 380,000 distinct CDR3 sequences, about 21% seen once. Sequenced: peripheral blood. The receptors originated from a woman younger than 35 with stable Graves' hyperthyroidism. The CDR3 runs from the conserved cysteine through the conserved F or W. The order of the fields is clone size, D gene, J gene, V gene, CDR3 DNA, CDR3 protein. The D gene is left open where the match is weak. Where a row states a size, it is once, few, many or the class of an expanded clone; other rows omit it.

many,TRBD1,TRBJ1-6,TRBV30,TGTGCCTGCAAGAGGCGACAGGGTAACTCACCCCTCCACTTT,CACKRRQGNSPLHF
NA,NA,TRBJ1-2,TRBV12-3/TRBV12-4,TGTGCCAGCAGTATCCTTGGGGTTTGGGGAGATGGCTACACCTTC,CASSILGVWGDGYTF
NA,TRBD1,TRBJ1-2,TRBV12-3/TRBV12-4,TGTGCCAGCACCCAGGTTGCCAGGGGGTACGGCTACACCTTC,CASTQVARGYGYTF
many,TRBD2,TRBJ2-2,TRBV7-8,TGTGCCAGCAGCCTAACTAGCGGGGGGAACACCGGGGAGCTGTTTTTT,CASSLTSGGNTGELFF
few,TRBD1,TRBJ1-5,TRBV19,TGTGCCAGTACCAAGGGACAGTTCAATCAGCCCCAGCATTTT,CASTKGQFNQPQHF
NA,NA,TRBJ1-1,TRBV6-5,TGTGCCAGCAGTTACCCCGGGACGGAGAACACTGAAGCTTTCTTT,CASSYPGTENTEAFF
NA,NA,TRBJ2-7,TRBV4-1,TGCGCCAGCAGCCAACACCAGGGATCCTACGAGCAGTACTTC,CASSQHQGSYEQYF
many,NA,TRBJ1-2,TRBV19,TGTGCCAGTAGTATAGCGAGAGGATCTAACTATGGCTACACCTTC,CASSIARGSNYGYTF
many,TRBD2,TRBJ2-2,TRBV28,TGTGCCAGCAGACGAGCGGGGGGCACCGGGGAGCTGTTTTTT,CASRRAGGTGELFF
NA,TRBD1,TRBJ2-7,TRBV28,TGTGCCAGCAGTCCCACAGGGGTCGACGAGCAGTACTTC,CASSPTGVDEQYF
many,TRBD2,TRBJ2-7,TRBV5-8,TGTGCCAGCAGCTTGCCGCTAGCGGGAGCTGGCGAGCAGTACTTC,CASSLPLAGAGEQYF
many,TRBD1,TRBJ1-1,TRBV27,TGTGCCAGCAGTCAAACTCCGGGACAGGGGAACACTGAAGCTTTCTTT,CASSQTPGQGNTEAFF
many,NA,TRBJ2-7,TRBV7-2,TGTGCCAGCAGCTTAACATTCTCCTACGAGCAGTACTTC,CASSLTFSYEQYF
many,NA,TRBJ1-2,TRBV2,TGTGCCAGCACTCGGGACGAAGAAGGCTACTATGGCTACACCTTC,CASTRDEEGYYGYTF
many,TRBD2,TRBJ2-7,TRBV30,TGTGCCTGGAGCCTAGCGGGCATCTACGAGCAGTACTTC,CAWSLAGIYEQYF
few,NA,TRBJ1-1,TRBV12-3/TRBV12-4,TGTGCCAGCAGTTTATTTGGCAGGTCTAGATCGAACACTGAAGCTTTCTTT,CASSLFGRSRSNTEAFF
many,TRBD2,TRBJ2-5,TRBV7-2,TGTGCCAGCAGCTTTTCCGGGACTAACCAAGGGACCCAGTACTTC,CASSFSGTNQGTQYF
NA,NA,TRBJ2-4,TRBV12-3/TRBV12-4,TGTGCCAGCAGTTTAAGATCGGGGACCGATCCTATTAACATTAAGTACTTC,CASSLRSGTDPINIKYF
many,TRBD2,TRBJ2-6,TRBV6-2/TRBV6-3,TGTGCCAGCAGCCGATTTACAGCGGGAGGTTATGGGGCCAACGTCCTGACTTTC,CASSRFTAGGYGANVLTF
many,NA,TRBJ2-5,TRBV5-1,TGCGCCAGCAGCGTCGGACAAATCAGTACCCAGTACTTC,CASSVGQISTQYF
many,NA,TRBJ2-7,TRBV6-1,TGTGCCAGCACCCGGAGCGGAATAGGGCTCTCCTACGAGCAGTACTTC,CASTRSGIGLSYEQYF
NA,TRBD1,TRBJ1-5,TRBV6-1,TGTGCCAGCGTCGGACAGGGGAGGAATCAGCCCCAGCATTTT,CASVGQGRNQPQHF
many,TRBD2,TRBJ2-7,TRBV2,TGTGCCAGCGGGACTAGCGGAGCCTACGAGCAGTACTTC,CASGTSGAYEQYF
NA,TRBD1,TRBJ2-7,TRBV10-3,TGTGCCATCAGAGGGACAGGGGTAATCTACGAGCAGTACTTC,CAIRGTGVIYEQYF
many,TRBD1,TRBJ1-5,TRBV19,TGTGCCAGTAGTATTCGAGGACAGGGGGACAATCAGCCCCAGCATTTT,CASSIRGQGDNQPQHF
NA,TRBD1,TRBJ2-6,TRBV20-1,TGCAGTGCGGAGGGACAGGGGGCGATTTCTGGGGCCAACGTCCTGACTTTC,CSAEGQGAISGANVLTF
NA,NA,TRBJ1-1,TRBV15,TGTGCCACCAGCACGGAGCAAGGAGCTTTCTTT,CATSTEQGAFF
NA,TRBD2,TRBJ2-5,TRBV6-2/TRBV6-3,TGTGCCAGCAGTTACGACCCAGTAGCGGGAGTCCAAGAGACCCAGTACTTC,CASSYDPVAGVQETQYF
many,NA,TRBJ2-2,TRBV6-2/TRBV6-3,TGTGCCAGCAGCCCAGGGCTCCCCGGGGAGCTGTTTTTT,CASSPGLPGELFF
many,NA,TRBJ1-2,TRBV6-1,TGTGCCAGCAGTGAAGCTCGGGCAAGGGGAATCGGCTACACCTTC,CASSEARARGIGYTF
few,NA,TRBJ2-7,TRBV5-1,TGCGCCACCAGGAATGAGGAGGTTTCCTACGAGCAGTACTTC,CATRNEEVSYEQYF
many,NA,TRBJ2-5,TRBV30,TGTGCCTGGAGTGTACGAGGGGGAGGATCAGAGACCCAGTACTTC,CAWSVRGGGSETQYF
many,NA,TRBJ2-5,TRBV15,TGTGCCACCAGCAGAAACCTAGAAGAGACCCAGTGCTTC,CATSRNLEETQCF
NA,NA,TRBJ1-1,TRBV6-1,TGTGCCAGCATCTCCCACCTGAACACTGAAGCTTTCTTT,CASISHLNTEAFF
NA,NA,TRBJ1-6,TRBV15,TGTGCCACCAGCCGGGCAGGGGACCCAGTTTCACCCCTCCACTTT,CATSRAGDPVSPLHF
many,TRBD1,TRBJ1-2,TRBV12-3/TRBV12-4,TGTGCCAGCAGTCCACAGGGGACGGTTGGCTACACCTTC,CASSPQGTVGYTF
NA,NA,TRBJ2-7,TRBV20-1,TGCAGTACTAGAGATCTCGAGGGAGGCTCCTACGAGCAGTACTTC,CSTRDLEGGSYEQYF
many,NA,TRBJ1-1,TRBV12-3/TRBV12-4,TGTGCCAGCAGTTTGGTCAGGACTAAAGCTTTCTTT,CASSLVRTKAFF
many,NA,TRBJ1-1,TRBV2,TGTGCCAGCAAGTCTAACCCGGGAGGGAGCACTGAAGCTTTCTTT,CASKSNPGGSTEAFF
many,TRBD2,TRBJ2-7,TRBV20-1,TGCAGTGCTAGAGGGGGGGGAGCAGGCGATGGGCGGGACTACGAGCAGTACTTC,CSARGGGAGDGRDYEQYF
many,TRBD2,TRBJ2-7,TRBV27,TGTGCCAGCAGTTCCTATTCTAGCGGGGGTAGGTACGAGCAGTACTTC,CASSSYSSGGRYEQYF
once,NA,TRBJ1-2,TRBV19,TGTGCCACTTCACCGGGACGGGTGAACTATGGCTACACCTTC,CATSPGRVNYGYTF
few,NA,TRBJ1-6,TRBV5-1,TGCGCCAGCAGCTTGGAAGTCTTAAAGGGTGGTTCACCCCTCCACTTT,CASSLEVLKGGSPLHF
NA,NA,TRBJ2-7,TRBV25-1,TGTGCCAGCAGCTTATTGGATGTGGACGAGCAGTACTTC,CASSLLDVDEQYF